Sequencing of this TCR beta chain was carried out in a study of blood T cell repertoires in COVID-19. The germline V gene has CDR1 LGHDT and CDR2 YNNKEL (reference sequence). Deletions cut 2 bases from V and 2 bases from J, with 9 bases between. This CDR3 contains 14 residues. This clone was seen a few times. Original processing methods: For nucleated cells, counts were estimated from reference gene primer amplification. Sequencing was performed with immunoSEQ multiplex PCR; in TCRdb, only in-frame clones are kept and a portion is missing. The DNA was the basis for D and trimming; V, J and clone size are from that table. The repertoire holds some 60,000 clones, 80% to 85% seen once, with 8% to 10% in the top ten.

The V and J genes are TRBV3-1 (or the pseudogene TRBV3-2) and TRBJ1-1, with TRBD1 as a possible D gene (6 bases). This clonotype was obtained from a man older than 75 with COVID-19, enrolled during active disease. Sequencing was done on a sample of peripheral blood. The CDR3 nucleotides are TGTGCCAGCAGCCAACCAGGGGCCAACACTGAAGCTTTCTTT. This translates into CASSQPGANTEAFF.